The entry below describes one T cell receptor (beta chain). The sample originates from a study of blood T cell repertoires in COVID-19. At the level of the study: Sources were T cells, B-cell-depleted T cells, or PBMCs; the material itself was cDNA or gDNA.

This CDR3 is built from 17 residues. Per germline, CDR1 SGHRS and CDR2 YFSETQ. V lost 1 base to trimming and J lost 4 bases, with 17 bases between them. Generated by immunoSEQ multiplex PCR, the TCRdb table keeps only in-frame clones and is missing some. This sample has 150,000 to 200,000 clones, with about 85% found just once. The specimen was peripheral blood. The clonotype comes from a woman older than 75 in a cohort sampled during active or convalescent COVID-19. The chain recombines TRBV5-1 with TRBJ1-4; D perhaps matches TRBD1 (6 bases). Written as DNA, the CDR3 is TGCGCCAGCAGCTTGTCGGGGACGGACAGCGTTAATGAAAAACTGTTTTTT. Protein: CASSLSGTDSVNEKLFF.